This TCR beta chain appears in the sequencing data of a study of cytomegalovirus exposure and HLA in healthy donors. PCR involved 60 Vbeta and 13 Jbeta primers. Sequencing was performed with immunoSEQ multiplex PCR; in TCRdb, only in-frame clones are kept and a portion is missing. The sample shows about 140,000 clones, 76% of them seen only once. CDR3 size: 14 residues. V lost 4 bases, J lost 2 bases, and 5 bases stayed unmatched. Germline V gene sequence: CDR1 SGHRS, CDR2 YFSETQ. The sequencing sample was made of PBMCs. This chain links TRBV5-1 with TRBJ2-5; 7 positions agree with TRBD1. This TCR was sampled from a male donor in good health and CMV-seronegative. The CDR3 DNA follows: TGCGCCAGCAGCGACGACAGGGTACAAGAGACCCAGTACTTC. Protein product: CASSDDRVQETQYF.